Detailed here is one TCR beta chain. What it binds is unknown. These data originate in a study of post-analysis software for immune sequencing data. The study's findings and limits: Strong co-clustering by F measure was evident for samples that had been prepared in the same batch. There were five TRBV segments more frequent in patients than controls, and TRBV5-6, TRBV5-1 and TRBV20-1 were among them. Patients with multiple sclerosis recorded significantly lower normalized Chao1 diversity than controls, the study found.

Researchers reported that TCR beta cDNA libraries carried unique molecular identifiers. TCRdb re-derived calls from the PCR reads in MiXCR, one entry per CDR3 protein. This sample has about 540,000 distinct CDR3 sequences, with 30% to 40% found just once. Germline assignment: CDR1 MNHNY and CDR2 SVGAGI (reference sequence). V dropped 8 bases and J dropped 5 bases, with 24 bases sitting between them. The CDR3 covers 16 residues. Sequenced material: blood. The V gene is TRBV6-6, the J gene TRBJ1-1; weak D call: TRBD1 (5 bases). The receptor comes from a girl under 18 with multiple sclerosis. CDR3 in DNA: TGTGCCAGCTGGATAGATCAGGGAACTCGACGAACTGAAGCTTTCTTT. It specifies CASWIDQGTRRTEAFF.